Listed below are T cell receptor beta chains from one sample, sequenced in a study of cytomegalovirus exposure and HLA in healthy donors. Sequencing was performed with immunoSEQ multiplex PCR; in TCRdb, only in-frame clones are kept and a portion is missing. Among 150,000 to 200,000 clones listed, 82% were seen once. The sequencing sample was made of PBMCs. These receptors were taken from a woman aged 50 to 60 in good health and CMV-seronegative. Each CDR3 is given with its conserved first and last residue. Fields, in order: V gene, J gene, CDR3 protein.

V: TRBV5-1
J: TRBJ2-3
CDR3: CASSPTSSDTQYF

V: TRBV29-1
J: TRBJ2-5
CDR3: CSVDTNEETQYF

V: TRBV6-5
J: TRBJ1-2
CDR3: CASSYSWTANYGYTF

V: TRBV7-3
J: TRBJ1-3
CDR3: CASSLSGGGSGNTIYF

V: TRBV2
J: TRBJ2-2
CDR3: CASTLQGILLYGGELFF

V: TRBV19
J: TRBJ2-3
CDR3: CASSIWREGTDTQYF

V: TRBV14
J: TRBJ1-1
CDR3: CASSGGVGVNTEAFF

V: TRBV6-5
J: TRBJ1-2
CDR3: CASGGEFLYGYTF

V: TRBV18
J: TRBJ1-5
CDR3: CASSPLEDQPQHF

V: TRBV9
J: TRBJ2-1
CDR3: CASTPSGAYNEQFF

V: TRBV10-2
J: TRBJ2-3
CDR3: CASSGMKRESTDTQYF

V: TRBV7-9
J: TRBJ2-1
CDR3: CASSLAAGDNEQFF

V: TRBV5-4
J: TRBJ2-7
CDR3: CASSPQGGEQYF

V: TRBV6-4
J: TRBJ2-3
CDR3: CASSLAGGTDTQYF

V: TRBV7-8
J: TRBJ1-2
CDR3: CASSLVGGNYGYTF

V: TRBV27
J: TRBJ1-1
CDR3: CASRGWEDSTEAFF